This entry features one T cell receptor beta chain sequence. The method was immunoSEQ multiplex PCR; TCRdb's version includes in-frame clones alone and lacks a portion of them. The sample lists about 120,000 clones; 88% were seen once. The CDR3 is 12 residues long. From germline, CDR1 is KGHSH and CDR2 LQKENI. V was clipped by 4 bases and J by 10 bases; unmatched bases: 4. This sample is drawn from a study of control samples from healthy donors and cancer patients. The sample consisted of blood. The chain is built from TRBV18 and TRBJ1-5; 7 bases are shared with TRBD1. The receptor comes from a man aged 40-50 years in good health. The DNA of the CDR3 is TGTGCCAGCTCACTGGGACAGCCCCCCCAGCATTTT. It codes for CASSLGQPPQHF.